This T cell receptor beta chain was identified during a study of blood T cell repertoires in COVID-19. Assay used: immunoSEQ multiplex PCR; TCRdb lists only in-frame clones, some missing. Of 320,000 or so clones listed, 75% to 90% were seen once; the top ten hold 5%. Per germline, CDR1 SQVTM and CDR2 ANQGSEA. V lost 0 bases and J lost 0, with 15 bases in between. The CDR3 is 17 amino acids. Living in about two dozen US areas, the participants were between roughly 18 and 95 years of age. Cohorts were based on clinical histories the participants reported. Among Cohort 3 donors, those recovered had two negative PCRs, clearance, or symptom resolution.

The chain combines TRBV29-1 with TRBJ1-3, with unresolved D. The sample consisted of PBMCs or T cells enriched from blood (not recorded which). The receptor comes from a man aged 25-45 years who had recovered from COVID-19. The CDR3 DNA is TGCAGCGTTGAAGAGAGGCACATGAGCCGCTCTGGAAACACCATATATTTT. The encoded protein is CSVEERHMSRSGNTIYF.